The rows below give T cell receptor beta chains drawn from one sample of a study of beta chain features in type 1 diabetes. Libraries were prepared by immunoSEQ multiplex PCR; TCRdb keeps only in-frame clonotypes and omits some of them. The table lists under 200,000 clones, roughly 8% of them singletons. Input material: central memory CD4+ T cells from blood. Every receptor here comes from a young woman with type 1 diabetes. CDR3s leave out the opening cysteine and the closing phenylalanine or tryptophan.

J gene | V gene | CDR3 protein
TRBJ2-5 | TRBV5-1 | ASSGTRPETQY
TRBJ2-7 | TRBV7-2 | ASSLVSGRVFEYEQY
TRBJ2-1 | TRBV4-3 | ASSQEGGGIGEQF
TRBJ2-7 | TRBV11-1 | ASSISSYEQY
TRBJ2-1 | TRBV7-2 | ASSLALSGGRNEQF
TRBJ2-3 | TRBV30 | AWSLPGLAVTDTQY
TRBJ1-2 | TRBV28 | ASSLTVYGYT
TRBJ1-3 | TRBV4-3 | ASSQGPATGNTIY
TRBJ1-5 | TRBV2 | ASSEQGRQPQH
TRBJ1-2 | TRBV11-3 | ASSLEDPRHT